This T cell receptor beta chain was obtained from a study of cytomegalovirus exposure and HLA in healthy donors. Points on this clone: Its target is not known.

CDR3 length: 18 amino acids. V dropped 5 bases and J dropped 5 bases, with 24 bases sitting between them. CDR1 KGHSH and CDR2 LQKENI come from the germline V gene. PCR involved 60 Vbeta and 13 Jbeta primers. Method: immunoSEQ multiplex PCR; TCRdb's copy keeps in-frame clones and lacks some. Among a few hundred thousand clones, roughly 90% were seen once, and the ten largest hold more than 2%. Unrecorded immune exposure was likely among donors, who were nominally healthy when sampled. Study-level findings and limits: The sole available immune exposure information was CMV serostatus. In an earlier analysis, most TCR beta V segments were productive about 87% or about 30% of the time.

The clonotype comes from a woman aged 18 to 35 in good health and CMV-seronegative. The V and J genes are TRBV18 and TRBJ1-4, with D maybe TRBD1 (6 bases). Sequenced: PBMCs. The CDR3 here is CASSTPMDRLELNEKLFF. DNA for the CDR3: TGTGCCAGCTCAACGCCTATGGACAGACTTGAACTGAATGAAAAACTGTTTTTT.